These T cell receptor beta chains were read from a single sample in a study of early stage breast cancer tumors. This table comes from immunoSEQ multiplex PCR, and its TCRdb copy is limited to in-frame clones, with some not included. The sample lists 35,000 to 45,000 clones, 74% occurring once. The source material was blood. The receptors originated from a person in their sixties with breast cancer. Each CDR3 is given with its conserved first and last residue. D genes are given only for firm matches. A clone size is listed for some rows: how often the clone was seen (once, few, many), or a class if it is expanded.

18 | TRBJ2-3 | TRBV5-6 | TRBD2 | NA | TGTGCCAGCAGCTTGGTCAGTTATGGCGGGGGGAACACAGATACGCAGTATTTT | CASSLVSYGGGNTDTQYF
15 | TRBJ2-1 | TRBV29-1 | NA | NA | TGCAGCGCCAAAGGAGGGAAGACCTCCTACAATGAGCAGTTCTTC | CSAKGGKTSYNEQFF
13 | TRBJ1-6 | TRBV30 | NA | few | TGTGCCTGGAGTGTACGGGGGACTTCACCCCTCCACTTT | CAWSVRGTSPLHF
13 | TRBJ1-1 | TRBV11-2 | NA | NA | TGTGCCAGCAGCATACTCAAGAACACTGAAGCTTTCTTT | CASSILKNTEAFF
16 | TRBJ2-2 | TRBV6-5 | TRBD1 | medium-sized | TGTGCCAGCAGTTCAGGGACAGGGGGTTACACCGGGGAGCTGTTTTTT | CASSSGTGGYTGELFF
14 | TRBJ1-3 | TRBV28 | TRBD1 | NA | TGTGCCAGCAGGGCCGGACAGGTTGGGAACACCATATATTTT | CASRAGQVGNTIYF
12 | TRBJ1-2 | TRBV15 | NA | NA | TGTGCCACCAGCAGAGCGGGGTTCGGCTACACCTTC | CATSRAGFGYTF
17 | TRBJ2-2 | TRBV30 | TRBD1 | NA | TGTGCCTGCAGCCGACCGGGACAGGTTAAAAATAGCGGGGAGCTGTTTTTT | CACSRPGQVKNSGELFF
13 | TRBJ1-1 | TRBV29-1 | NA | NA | TGCAGCGTTGATAACAGACTGAACACTGAAGCTTTCTTT | CSVDNRLNTEAFF
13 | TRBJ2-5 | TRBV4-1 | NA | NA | TGCGCCAGCAGCCAAGTACCCCGGGAGACCCAGTACTTC | CASSQVPRETQYF
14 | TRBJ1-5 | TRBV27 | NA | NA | TGTGCCAGCAGTTTATACAGTAGCAATCAGCCCCAGCATTTT | CASSLYSSNQPQHF
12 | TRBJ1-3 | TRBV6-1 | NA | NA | TGTGCCAGCGGAACGGACGCAAGGACCATATATTTT | CASGTDARTIYF
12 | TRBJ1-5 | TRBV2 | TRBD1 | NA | TGTGCCAGCGACAGGGGTGATCAGCCCCAGCATTTT | CASDRGDQPQHF
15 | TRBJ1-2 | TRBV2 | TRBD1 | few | TGTGCCAGCAGTGAAAGGGGGCAGATTCTCTATGGCTACACCTTC | CASSERGQILYGYTF
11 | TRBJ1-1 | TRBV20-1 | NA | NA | TGCAGTGCTAGTCCCGGCACTGAAGCTTTCTTT | CSASPGTEAFF
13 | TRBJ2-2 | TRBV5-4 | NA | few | TGTGCCAGCAGTCTCGGAGGAACCGGGGAGCTGTTTTTT | CASSLGGTGELFF
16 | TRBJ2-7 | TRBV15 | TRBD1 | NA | TGTGCCACCAGCAGAGACGAGGGACAGCTACCCTACGAGCAGTACTTC | CATSRDEGQLPYEQYF
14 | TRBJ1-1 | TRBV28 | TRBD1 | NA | TGTGCCAGCAATGAACAGGGGAGGAGCACTGAAGCTTTCTTT | CASNEQGRSTEAFF
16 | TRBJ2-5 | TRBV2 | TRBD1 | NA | TGTGCCAGCAGCGATACCGGGACAGTCTACCAAGAGACCCAGTACTTC | CASSDTGTVYQETQYF
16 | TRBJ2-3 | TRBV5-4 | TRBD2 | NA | TGTGCCAGCAGCTTTCCGACTAGCGGGGGGGGAGATACGCAGTATTTT | CASSFPTSGGGDTQYF
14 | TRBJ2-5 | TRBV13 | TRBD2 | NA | TGTGCCAGCAGGGTAGCGGGAGATCGAGAGACCCAGTACTTC | CASRVAGDRETQYF
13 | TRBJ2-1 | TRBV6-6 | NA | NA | TGTGCCAGCAGTTACAACCTAGACAATGAGCAGTTCTTC | CASSYNLDNEQFF